The 17 T cell receptor beta chains reported below all come from one sample, sequenced in a study of control samples from healthy donors and cancer patients. Some clones are missing from TCRdb's copy, which holds only in-frame ones; the method was immunoSEQ multiplex PCR. The data contain 150,000 or so clones, just over 90% of them singletons. The sample taken for sequencing was blood. All receptors come from a woman aged 60-70 years in good health.

V and J are TRBV6-6 and TRBJ1-2; D possibly corresponds to TRBD1 (5 bases). This CDR3 region has 13 residues. V lost 2 bases, J lost 9 bases, and 13 bases lay in between. Germline V gene sequence: CDR1 MNHNY, CDR2 SVGAGI (reference sequence). The CDR3 DNA reads TGTGCCAGCAGTTACGACTCGCAGGGTAGCTACACCTTC. This gives the protein CASSYDSQGSYTF.

This clone was seen a few times. The V gene is TRBV20-1, the J gene TRBJ2-7; no clear D gene. The CDR3 runs 14 residues. The germline V gene has CDR1 DFQATT and CDR2 SNEGSKA (reference sequence). V was cut by 3 bases and J by 0 bases, with 12 bases left in between. The CDR3 loop is CSASKQLSSYEQYF. Written as DNA, the CDR3 is TGCAGTGCTAGTAAACAGCTAAGCTCCTACGAGCAGTACTTC.

The rearrangement uses TRBV3-1 (or the pseudogene TRBV3-2) and TRBJ2-1; weak D call: TRBD2 (6 bases). Trimming took off 8 bases at V and 8 bases at J, with 16 bases between the two ends. CDR3 length: 13 amino acids. Germline V gene sequence: CDR1 LGHDT, CDR2 YNNKEL (reference sequence). CDR3 region: CASQQAGSDEQFF. CDR3 DNA: TGTGCCAGCCAGCAGGCGGGGTCTGATGAGCAGTTCTTC.

This chain uses TRBV19 with TRBJ1-2; tentatively, D is TRBD1 (6 bases). This CDR3 has 13 residues. Germline values: CDR1 LNHDA, CDR2 SQIVND (reference sequence). The ends were cut back, 6 bases at V and 3 bases at J, with 11 bases in the middle. CDR3 sequence reads: CASRIQGHYGYTF. The CDR3 DNA is TGTGCCAGTAGAATACAGGGTCACTATGGCTACACCTTC.

This rearrangement joins TRBV29-1 to TRBJ1-6; 8 bases are shared with TRBD1. V lost 5 bases and J lost 7; bases outside the gene matches: 10. CDR3 length: 15 residues. Germline lookup yields CDR1 SQVTM and CDR2 ANQGSEA. The CDR3 region is CSVRFEGTGNSPLHF. The CDR3 DNA reads as TGCAGCGTTAGGTTCGAGGGGACAGGCAATTCACCCCTCCACTTT.

The DNA for the CDR3 is TGTGCCAGCTCACCTGAGGGGCTCTCCTACGAGCAGTACTTC. It codes for CASSPEGLSYEQYF. The chain has TRBV18 and TRBJ2-7; D might be TRBD1 or TRBD2, each matching 5 bases. Trimming removed 3 bases at V and 0 bases at J, with 9 bases between. Germline loops: CDR1 KGHSH, CDR2 LQKENI. The CDR3 covers 14 residues.

The chain links TRBV2 to TRBJ2-5; 10 bases align to TRBD1. This CDR3 is 15 amino acids long. The junction had 12 bases not matched to a gene; V was cut back by 9 bases and J by 5 bases. CDR1 and CDR2 (germline): SNHLY, FYNNEI. CDR3 nucleotide sequence: TGTGCCAGAAGTCGTGACAGGGGGCAACTGGAGACCCAGTACTTC. It codes for CARSRDRGQLETQYF.

This chain connects TRBV7-9 to TRBJ1-1; weak D call: TRBD1 (6 bases). Deletions cut 5 bases from V and 4 bases from J, with 14 bases between. The germline CDR1 and CDR2 sequences are SEHNR and FQNEAQ (reference sequence). The CDR3 is made up of 14 amino acids. CDR3 DNA sequence: TGTGCCAGCAGCATTGGGCAGGGGAGCACTGAAGCTTTCTTT. Residues: CASSIGQGSTEAFF.

Points on this clone: The sample carries other DNA sequences with the same CDR3. The rearrangement joins TRBV6-5 to TRBJ1-2, with D perhaps TRBD1 (6 bases). CDR3 length: 14 amino acids. The germline V gene has CDR1 MNHEY and CDR2 SVGAGI. Between the trimmed V and J ends, which lost 2 bases and 4 bases, there was a span of 11 bases. CDR3 amino acids: CASSYGGRGYGYTF. The CDR3 bases are TGTGCCAGCAGTTACGGGGGGCGCGGCTATGGCTACACCTTC.

As DNA, the CDR3 is TGTGCCAGCAGCCCAACAGGGTACAACACTGAAGCTTTCTTT. Protein sequence: CASSPTGYNTEAFF. The rearrangement joins TRBV6-5 to TRBJ1-1; tentatively, D is TRBD1 (6 bases). Trimming cost V 6 bases and J 2 bases, with 13 bases left between them. Germline V gene data show CDR1 as MNHEY and CDR2 as SVGAGI. The CDR3 has 14 amino acids.

J is TRBJ1-5 and V is TRBV7-9, with 7 bases lining up with TRBD1. Trimming cost V 6 bases and J 5 bases; bases outside gene matches: 10. Per germline, CDR1 SEHNR and CDR2 FQNEAQ (reference sequence). The CDR3 contains 15 residues. The CDR3 DNA sequence: TGTGCCAGCAGTCCCCTTGACAGGGTTGATCAGCCCCAGCATTTT. This translates into CASSPLDRVDQPQHF.

The chain links TRBV5-4 to TRBJ2-5, with 7 bases lining up with TRBD1. The ends lost 4 bases at V and 1 base at J; junction bases unmatched: 7. This CDR3 is built from 15 residues. Germline loops: CDR1 SGHNT, CDR2 YYREEE (reference sequence). CDR3 in amino acids: CASSTRQGVQETQYF. The CDR3, as DNA: TGTGCCAGCAGCACCCGACAGGGTGTCCAAGAGACCCAGTACTTC.

The chain uses TRBV7-2 and TRBJ2-5; D call uncertain. The germline V gene has CDR1 SGHTA and CDR2 FQGNSA. The CDR3 consists of 15 residues. Trimming stripped 3 bases from V and 5 bases from J, with 16 bases between. Here the CDR3 reads CASSFHSGMLETQYF. CDR3 sequence (DNA): TGTGCCAGCAGCTTTCACTCTGGTATGTTGGAGACCCAGTACTTC.

In its sample, this clone was seen once. This sequence joins TRBV27 and TRBJ2-7; weak D call: TRBD2 (6 bases). This CDR3 has 14 residues. Trimming removed 3 bases at V and 4 bases at J, with 13 bases between. CDR1 MNHEY and CDR2 SMNVEV come from the germline V gene (reference sequence). CDR3 amino acids: CASSFWGVGYEQYF. The CDR3 bases are TGTGCCAGCAGTTTCTGGGGGGTCGGTTACGAGCAGTACTTC.

V gene TRBV13 combines with J gene TRBJ1-6; TRBD1 is a possible D gene (5 bases). The germline CDR1 and CDR2 sequences are PRHDT and FYEKMQ (reference sequence). This CDR3 is built from 16 residues. The V gene lost 5 bases and the J gene lost 7 bases, with 18 bases spanning the gap. The CDR3 spells CASSPRVGTGNSPLHF. CDR3 nucleotides: TGTGCCAGCAGCCCCAGGGTCGGGACCGGGAATTCACCCCTCCACTTT.

This chain uses TRBV6-5 with TRBJ1-2, with D perhaps matching TRBD1 (6 bases). The CDR3 has 14 residues. CDR1 is MNHEY, CDR2 SVGAGI, per germline. Trimming stripped 4 bases from V and 4 bases from J, with 13 bases between. Written as DNA, the CDR3 is TGTGCCAGCAGTTCCCGGGGAGGGGGCTATGGCTACACCTTC. It codes for CASSSRGGGYGYTF.

The chain employs TRBV2 and TRBJ1-1, with a tentative D call TRBD1 (6 bases). The germline V and J ends were trimmed by 8 bases and 0 bases, with 13 bases remaining between them. The V gene's germline CDR1 is SNHLY and CDR2 FYNNEI. The CDR3 is 14 amino acids. The CDR3 reads CASGLTGMNTEAFF. The CDR3 DNA follows: TGTGCCAGCGGGTTGACAGGCATGAACACTGAAGCTTTCTTT.